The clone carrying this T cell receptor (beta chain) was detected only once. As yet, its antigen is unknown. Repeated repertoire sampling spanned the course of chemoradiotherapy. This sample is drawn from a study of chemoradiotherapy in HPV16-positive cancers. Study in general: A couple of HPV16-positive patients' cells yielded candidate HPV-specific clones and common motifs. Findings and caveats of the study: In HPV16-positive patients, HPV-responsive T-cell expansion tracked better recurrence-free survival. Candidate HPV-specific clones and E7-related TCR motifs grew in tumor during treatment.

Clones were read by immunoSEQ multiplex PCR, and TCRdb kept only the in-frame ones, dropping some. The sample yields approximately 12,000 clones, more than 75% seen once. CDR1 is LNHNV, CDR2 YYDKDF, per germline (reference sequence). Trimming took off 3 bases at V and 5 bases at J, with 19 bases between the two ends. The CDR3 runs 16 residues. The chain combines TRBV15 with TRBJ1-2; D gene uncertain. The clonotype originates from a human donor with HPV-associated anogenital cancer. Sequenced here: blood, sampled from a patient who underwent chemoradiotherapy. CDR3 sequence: CATSSFSLEVGYGYTF. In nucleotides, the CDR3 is TGTGCCACCAGCAGCTTTTCGTTGGAGGTGGGTTATGGCTACACCTTC.